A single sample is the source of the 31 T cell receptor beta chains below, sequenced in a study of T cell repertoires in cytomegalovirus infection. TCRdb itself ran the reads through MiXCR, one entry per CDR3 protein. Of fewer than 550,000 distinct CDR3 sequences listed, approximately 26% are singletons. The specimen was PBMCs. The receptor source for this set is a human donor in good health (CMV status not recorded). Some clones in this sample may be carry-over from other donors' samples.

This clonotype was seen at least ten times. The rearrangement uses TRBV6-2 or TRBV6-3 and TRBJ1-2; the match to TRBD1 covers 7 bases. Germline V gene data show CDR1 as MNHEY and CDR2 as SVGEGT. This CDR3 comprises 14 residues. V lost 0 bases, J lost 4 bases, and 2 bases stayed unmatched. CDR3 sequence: CASSYSGQFYGYTF. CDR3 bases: TGTGCCAGCAGTTACTCGGGACAGTTCTATGGCTACACCTTC.

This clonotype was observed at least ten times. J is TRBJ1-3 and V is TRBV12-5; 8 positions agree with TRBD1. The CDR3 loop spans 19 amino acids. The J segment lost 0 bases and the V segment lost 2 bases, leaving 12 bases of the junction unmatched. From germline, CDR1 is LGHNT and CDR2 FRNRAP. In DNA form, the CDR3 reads TGTGCTAGTGGTTTGCTAGAGGCGTACAGGGGGAACTCTGGAAACACCATATATTTT. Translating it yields CASGLLEAYRGNSGNTIYF. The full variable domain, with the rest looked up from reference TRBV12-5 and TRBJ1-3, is DARVTQTPRHKVTEMGQEVTMRCQPILGHNTVFWYRQTMMQGLELLAYFRNRAPLDDSGMPKDRFSAEMPDATLATLKIQPSEPRDSAVYFCASGLLEAYRGNSGNTIYFGEGSWLTVV.

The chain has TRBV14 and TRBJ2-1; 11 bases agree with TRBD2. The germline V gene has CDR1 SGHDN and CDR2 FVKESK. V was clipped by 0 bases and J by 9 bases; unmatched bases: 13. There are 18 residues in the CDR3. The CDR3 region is CASSQEGLLAGVEGEQFF. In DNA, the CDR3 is TGTGCCAGCAGCCAAGAAGGTTTACTAGCGGGAGTTGAGGGTGAGCAGTTCTTC.

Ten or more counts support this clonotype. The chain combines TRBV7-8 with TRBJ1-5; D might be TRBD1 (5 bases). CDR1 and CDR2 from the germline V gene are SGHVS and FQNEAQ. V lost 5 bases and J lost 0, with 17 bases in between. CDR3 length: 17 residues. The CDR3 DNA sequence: TGTGCCAGCAGCCCCATTTCGGGGGGAGATAGCAATCAGCCCCAGCATTTT. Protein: CASSPISGGDSNQPQHF.

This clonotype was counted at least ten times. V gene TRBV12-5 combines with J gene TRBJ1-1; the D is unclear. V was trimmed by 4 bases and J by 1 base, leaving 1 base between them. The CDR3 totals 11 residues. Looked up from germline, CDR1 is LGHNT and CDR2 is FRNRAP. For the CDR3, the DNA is TGTGCTAGTGGTTGGAACACTGAAGCTTTCTTT. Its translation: CASGWNTEAFF. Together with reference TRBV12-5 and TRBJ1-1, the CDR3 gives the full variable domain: DARVTQTPRHKVTEMGQEVTMRCQPILGHNTVFWYRQTMMQGLELLAYFRNRAPLDDSGMPKDRFSAEMPDATLATLKIQPSEPRDSAVYFCASGWNTEAFFGQGTRLTVV.

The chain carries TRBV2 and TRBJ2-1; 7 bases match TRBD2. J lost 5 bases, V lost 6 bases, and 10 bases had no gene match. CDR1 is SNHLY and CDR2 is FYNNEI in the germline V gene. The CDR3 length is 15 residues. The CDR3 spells CASSALAEVHNEQFF. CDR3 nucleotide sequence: TGTGCCAGCAGCGCCCTAGCGGAAGTCCACAATGAGCAGTTCTTC. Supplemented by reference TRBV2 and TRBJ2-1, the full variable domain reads EPEVTQTPSHQVTQMGQEVILRCVPISNHLYFYWYRQILGQKVEFLVSFYNNEISEKSEIFDDQFSVERPDGSNFTLKIRSTKLEDSAMYFCASSALAEVHNEQFFGPGTRLTVL.

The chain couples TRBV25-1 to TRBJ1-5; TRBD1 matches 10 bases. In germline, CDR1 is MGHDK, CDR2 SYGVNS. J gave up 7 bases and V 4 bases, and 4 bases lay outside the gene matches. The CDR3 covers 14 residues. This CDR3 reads CASSGGQGYQPQHF. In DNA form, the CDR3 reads TGTGCCAGCAGTGGGGGACAGGGGTACCAGCCCCAGCATTTT.

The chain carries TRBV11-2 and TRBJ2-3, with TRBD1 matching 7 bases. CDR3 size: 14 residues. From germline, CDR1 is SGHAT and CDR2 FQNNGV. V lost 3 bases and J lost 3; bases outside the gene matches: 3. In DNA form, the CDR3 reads TGTGCCAGCAGCTTCTCGGACAGGACAGATACGCAGTATTTT. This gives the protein CASSFSDRTDTQYF.

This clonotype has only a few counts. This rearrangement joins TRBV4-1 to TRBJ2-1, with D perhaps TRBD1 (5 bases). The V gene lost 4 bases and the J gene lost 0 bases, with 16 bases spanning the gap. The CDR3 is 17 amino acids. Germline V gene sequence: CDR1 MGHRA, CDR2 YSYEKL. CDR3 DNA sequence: TGCGCCAGCAGCCGAAGGGGTCCGGCGCTCTCCTACAATGAGCAGTTCTTC. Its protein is CASSRRGPALSYNEQFF.

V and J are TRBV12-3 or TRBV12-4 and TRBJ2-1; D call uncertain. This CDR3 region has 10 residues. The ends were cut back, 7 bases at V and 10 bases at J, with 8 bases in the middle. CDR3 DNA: TGTGCCAGCATGGGCGGCGAGCAGTTCTTC. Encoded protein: CASMGGEQFF.

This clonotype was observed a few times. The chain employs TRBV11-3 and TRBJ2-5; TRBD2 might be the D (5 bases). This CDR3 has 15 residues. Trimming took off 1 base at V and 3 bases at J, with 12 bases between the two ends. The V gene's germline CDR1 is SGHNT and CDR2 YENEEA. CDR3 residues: CASSLGSRAEETQYF. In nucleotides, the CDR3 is TGTGCCAGCAGCTTAGGTTCGCGGGCAGAAGAGACCCAGTACTTC.

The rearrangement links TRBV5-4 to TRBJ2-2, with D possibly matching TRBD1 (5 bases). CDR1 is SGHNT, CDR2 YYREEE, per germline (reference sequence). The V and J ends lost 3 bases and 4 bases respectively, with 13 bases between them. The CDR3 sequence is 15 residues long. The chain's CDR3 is CASSSDTITTGELFF. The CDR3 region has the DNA TGTGCCAGCAGCTCGGACACAATAACCACCGGGGAGCTGTTTTTT.

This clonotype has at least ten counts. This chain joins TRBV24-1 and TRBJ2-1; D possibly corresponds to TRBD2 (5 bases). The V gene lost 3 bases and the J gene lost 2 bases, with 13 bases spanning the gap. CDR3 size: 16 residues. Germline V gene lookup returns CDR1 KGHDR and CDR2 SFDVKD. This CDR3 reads CATSDASGEAYNEQFF. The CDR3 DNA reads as TGTGCCACCAGTGATGCAAGCGGAGAGGCCTACAATGAGCAGTTCTTC.

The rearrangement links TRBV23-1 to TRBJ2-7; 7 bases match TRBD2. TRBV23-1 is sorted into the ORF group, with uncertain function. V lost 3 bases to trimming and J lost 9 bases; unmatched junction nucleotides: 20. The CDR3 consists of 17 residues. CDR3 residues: CASSHPEGGYGPLRQYV. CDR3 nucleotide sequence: TGCGCCAGCAGTCACCCCGAGGGAGGGTACGGTCCGTTGAGGCAGTACGTC.

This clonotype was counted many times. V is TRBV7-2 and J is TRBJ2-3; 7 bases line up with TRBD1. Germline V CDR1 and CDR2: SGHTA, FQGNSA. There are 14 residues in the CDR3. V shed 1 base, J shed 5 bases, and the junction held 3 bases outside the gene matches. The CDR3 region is CASSLGQGRDTQYF. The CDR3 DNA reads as TGTGCCAGCAGCTTAGGACAGGGAAGAGATACGCAGTATTTT.

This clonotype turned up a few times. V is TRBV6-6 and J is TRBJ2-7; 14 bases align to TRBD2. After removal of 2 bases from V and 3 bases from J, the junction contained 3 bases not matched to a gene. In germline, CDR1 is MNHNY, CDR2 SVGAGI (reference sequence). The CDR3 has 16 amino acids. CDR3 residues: CASSYTGTSGGYEQYV. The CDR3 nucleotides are TGTGCCAGCAGTTACACCGGGACTAGCGGGGGCTACGAGCAGTACGTC.

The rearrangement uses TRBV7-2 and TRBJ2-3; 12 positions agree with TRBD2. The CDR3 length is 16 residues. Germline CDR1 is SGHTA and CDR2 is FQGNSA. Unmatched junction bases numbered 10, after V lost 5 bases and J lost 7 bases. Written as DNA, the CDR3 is TGTGCCAGCAGCCGACTAGCGGGAGACGCATGGAATACGCAGTATTTT. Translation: CASSRLAGDAWNTQYF.

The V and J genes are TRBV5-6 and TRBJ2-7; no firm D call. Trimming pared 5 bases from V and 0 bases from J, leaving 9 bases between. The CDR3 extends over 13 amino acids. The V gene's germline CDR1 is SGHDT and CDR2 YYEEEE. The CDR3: CASRWTGSYEQYF. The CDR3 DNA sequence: TGTGCCAGCAGGTGGACGGGCTCCTACGAGCAGTACTTC.

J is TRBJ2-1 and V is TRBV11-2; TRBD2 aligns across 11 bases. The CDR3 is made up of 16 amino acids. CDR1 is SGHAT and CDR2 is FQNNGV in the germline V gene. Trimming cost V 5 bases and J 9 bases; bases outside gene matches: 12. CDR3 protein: CASSPRTSGPGGEQFF. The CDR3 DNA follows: TGTGCCAGCAGCCCCCGGACTAGCGGGCCGGGCGGTGAGCAGTTCTTC. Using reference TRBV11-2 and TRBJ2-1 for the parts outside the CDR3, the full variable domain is EAGVAQSPRYKIIEKRQSVAFWCNPISGHATLYWYQQILGQGPKLLIQFQNNGVVDDSQLPKDRFSAERLKGVDSTLKIQPAKLEDSAVYLCASSPRTSGPGGEQFFGPGTRLTVL.

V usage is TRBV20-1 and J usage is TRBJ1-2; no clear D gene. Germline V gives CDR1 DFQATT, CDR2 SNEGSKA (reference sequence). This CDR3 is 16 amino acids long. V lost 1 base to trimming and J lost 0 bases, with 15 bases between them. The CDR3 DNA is TGCAGTGCTAGAGCCACAGCAGACCAAACTAACTATGGCTACACCTTC. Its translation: CSARATADQTNYGYTF.

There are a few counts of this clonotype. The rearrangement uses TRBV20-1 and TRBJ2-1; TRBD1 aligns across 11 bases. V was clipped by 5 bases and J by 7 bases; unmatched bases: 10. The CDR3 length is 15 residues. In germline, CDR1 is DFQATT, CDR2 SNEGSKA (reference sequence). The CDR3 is CSAEEGQGAWNEQFF. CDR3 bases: TGCAGTGCTGAGGAAGGACAGGGGGCGTGGAATGAGCAGTTCTTC.

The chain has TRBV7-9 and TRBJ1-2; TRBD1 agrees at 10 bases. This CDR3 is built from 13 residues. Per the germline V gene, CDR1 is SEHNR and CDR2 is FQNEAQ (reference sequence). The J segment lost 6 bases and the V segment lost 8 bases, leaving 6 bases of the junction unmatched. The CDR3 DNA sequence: TGTGCCAGCTTGACAGGGGGCGATAATGGCTACACCTTC. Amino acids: CASLTGGDNGYTF.

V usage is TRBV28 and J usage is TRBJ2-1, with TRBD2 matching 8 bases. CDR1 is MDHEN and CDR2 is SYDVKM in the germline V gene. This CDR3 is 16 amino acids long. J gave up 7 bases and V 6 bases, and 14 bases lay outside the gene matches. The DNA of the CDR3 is TGTGCCAGCAGCCCTCTTGGACGGGGCGGGGGGAATGAGCAGTTCTTC. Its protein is CASSPLGRGGGNEQFF.

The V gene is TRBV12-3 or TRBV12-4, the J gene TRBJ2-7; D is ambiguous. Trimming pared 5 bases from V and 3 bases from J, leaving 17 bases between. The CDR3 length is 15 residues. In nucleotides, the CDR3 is TGTGCCAGCAGTCCCCGTGGCGGTCCGGACTACGAGCAGTACTTC. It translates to CASSPRGGPDYEQYF.

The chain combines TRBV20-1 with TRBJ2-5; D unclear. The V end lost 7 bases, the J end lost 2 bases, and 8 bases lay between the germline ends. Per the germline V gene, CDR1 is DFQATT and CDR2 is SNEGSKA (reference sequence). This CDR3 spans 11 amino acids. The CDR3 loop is CSGRMQETQYF. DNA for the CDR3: TGCAGTGGCCGGATGCAAGAGACCCAGTACTTC.

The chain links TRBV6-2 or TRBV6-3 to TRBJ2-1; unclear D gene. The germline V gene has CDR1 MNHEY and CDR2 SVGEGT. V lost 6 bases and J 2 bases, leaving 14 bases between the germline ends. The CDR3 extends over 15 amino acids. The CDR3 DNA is TGTGCCAGCAGACCCACGGCCCGCACCTACAATGAGCAGTTCTTC. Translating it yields CASRPTARTYNEQFF.

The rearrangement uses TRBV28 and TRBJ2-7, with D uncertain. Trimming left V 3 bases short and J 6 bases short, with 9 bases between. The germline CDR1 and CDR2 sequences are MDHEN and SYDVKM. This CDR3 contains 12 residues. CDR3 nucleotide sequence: TGTGCCAGCAGTTTGCCCCTTGCCGAGCAGTACTTC. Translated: CASSLPLAEQYF.

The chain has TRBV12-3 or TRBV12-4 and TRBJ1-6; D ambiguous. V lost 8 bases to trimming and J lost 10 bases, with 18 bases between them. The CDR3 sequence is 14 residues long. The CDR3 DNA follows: TGTGCCAGCGGTGAAAGACGGGTAGCGTCACCCCTCCACTTT. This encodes CASGERRVASPLHF.

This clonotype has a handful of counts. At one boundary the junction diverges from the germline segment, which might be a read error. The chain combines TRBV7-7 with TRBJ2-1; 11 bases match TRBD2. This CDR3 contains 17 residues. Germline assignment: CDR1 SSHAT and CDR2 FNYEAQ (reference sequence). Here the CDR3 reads CASSPFSGRDGYNEQFF. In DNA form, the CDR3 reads TGTGCTAGCAGCCCCTTTAGCGGGAGGGATGGCTACAATGAGCAGTTCTTC.

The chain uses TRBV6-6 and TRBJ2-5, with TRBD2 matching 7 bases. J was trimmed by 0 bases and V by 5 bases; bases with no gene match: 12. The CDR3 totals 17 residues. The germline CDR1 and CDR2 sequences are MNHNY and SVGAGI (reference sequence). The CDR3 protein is CASSLLAPRDHQETQYF. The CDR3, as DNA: TGTGCCAGCAGTCTACTAGCGCCGCGAGATCACCAAGAGACCCAGTACTTC.

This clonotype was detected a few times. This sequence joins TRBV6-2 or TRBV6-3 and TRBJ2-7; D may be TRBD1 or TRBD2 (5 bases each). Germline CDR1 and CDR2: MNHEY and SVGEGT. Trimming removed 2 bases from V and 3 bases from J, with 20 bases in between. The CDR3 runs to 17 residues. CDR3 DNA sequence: TGTGCCAGCAGTTACCCACAGGACGGGGCGAGTAACTACGAGCAGTACGTC. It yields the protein CASSYPQDGASNYEQYV.